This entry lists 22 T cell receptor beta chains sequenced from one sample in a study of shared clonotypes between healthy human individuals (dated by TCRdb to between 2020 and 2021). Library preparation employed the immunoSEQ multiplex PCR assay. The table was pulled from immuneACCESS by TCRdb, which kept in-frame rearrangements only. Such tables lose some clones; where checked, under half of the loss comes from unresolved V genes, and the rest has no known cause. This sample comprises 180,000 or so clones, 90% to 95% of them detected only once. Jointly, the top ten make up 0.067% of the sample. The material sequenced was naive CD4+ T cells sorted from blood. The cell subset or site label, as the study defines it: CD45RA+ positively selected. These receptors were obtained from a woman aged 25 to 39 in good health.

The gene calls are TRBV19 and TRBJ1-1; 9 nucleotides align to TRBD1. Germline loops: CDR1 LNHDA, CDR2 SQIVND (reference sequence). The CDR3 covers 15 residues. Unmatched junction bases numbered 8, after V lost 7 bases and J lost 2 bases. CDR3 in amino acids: CASMTRTGVNTEAFF. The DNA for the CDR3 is TGTGCCAGTATGACTCGGACAGGGGTAAACACTGAAGCTTTCTTT.

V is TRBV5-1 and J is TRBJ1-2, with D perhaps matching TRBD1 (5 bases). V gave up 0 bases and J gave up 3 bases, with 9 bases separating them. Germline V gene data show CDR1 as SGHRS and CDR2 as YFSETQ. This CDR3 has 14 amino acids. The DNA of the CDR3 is TGCGCCAGCAGCTTGGGTCTACAGGACTATGGCTACACCTTC. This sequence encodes CASSLGLQDYGYTF.

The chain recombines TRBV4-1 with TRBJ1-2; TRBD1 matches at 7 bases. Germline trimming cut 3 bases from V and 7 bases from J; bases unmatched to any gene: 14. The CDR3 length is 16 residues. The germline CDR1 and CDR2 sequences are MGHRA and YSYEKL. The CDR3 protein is CASSQDTGQQIGGYTF. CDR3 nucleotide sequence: TGCGCCAGCAGCCAGGACACGGGACAGCAAATAGGTGGCTACACCTTC.

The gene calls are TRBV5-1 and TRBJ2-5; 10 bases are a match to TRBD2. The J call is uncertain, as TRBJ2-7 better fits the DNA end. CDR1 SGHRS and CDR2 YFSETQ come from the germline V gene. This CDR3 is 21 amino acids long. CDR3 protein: CASRPQAQPGLASHQQYEQYF. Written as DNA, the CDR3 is TGCGCCAGCAGGCCCCAAGCGCAACCGGGACTAGCGTCACACCAACAATACGAGCAGTACTTC.

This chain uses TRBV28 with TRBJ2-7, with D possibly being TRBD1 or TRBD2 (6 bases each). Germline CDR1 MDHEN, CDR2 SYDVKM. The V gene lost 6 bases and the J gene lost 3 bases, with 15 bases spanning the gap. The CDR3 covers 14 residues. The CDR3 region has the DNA TGTGCCAGCAGCCCCCCCCGGGGGCACTACGAGCAGTACTTC. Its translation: CASSPPRGHYEQYF.

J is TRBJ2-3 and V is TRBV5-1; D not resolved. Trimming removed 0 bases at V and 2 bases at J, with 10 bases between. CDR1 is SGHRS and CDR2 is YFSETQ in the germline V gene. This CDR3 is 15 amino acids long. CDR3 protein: CASSLGLPLTDTQYF. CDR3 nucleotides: TGCGCCAGCAGCTTGGGTCTACCCCTCACAGATACGCAGTATTTT.

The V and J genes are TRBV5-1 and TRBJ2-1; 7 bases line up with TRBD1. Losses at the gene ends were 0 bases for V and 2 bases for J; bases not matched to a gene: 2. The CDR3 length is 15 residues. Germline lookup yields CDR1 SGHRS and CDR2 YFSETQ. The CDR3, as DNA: TGCGCCAGCAGCTTGGGACAGGGTCCCTACAATGAGCAGTTCTTC. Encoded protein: CASSLGQGPYNEQFF.

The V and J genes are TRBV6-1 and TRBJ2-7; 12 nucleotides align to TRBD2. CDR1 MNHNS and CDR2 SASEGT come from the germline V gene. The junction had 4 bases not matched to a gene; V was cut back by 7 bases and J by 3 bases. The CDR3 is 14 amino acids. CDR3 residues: CASNRLAGDYEQYF. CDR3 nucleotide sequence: TGTGCCAGCAACCGACTAGCGGGAGACTACGAGCAGTACTTC.

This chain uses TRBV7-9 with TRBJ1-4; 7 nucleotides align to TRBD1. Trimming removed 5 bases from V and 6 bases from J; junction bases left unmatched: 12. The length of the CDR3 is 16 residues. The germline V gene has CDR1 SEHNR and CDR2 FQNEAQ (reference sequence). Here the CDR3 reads CASSPRTHQGDEKLFF. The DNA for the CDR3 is TGTGCCAGCAGCCCCCGCACCCACCAGGGGGATGAAAAACTGTTTTTT.

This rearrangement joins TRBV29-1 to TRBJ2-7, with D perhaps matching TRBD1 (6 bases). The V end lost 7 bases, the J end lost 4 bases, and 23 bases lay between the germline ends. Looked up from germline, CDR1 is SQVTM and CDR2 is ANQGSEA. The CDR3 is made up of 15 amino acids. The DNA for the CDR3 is TGCAGCGCCCGGGACACCTACCAAAGTGGTTACGAGCAGTACTTC. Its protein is CSARDTYQSGYEQYF.

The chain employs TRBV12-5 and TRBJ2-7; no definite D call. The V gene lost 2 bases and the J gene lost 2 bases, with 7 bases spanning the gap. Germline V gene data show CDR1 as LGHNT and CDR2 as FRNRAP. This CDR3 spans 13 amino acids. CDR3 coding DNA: TGTGCTAGTGGTTTGCCAGTAACCTACGAGCAGTACTTC. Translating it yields CASGLPVTYEQYF.

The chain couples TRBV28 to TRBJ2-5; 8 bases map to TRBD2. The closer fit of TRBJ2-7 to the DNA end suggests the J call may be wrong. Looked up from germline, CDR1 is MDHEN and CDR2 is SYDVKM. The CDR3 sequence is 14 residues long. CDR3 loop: CASIEAGVLNEQYF. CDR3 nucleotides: TGTGCCAGCATTGAAGCGGGAGTGCTGAACGAGCAGTACTTC.

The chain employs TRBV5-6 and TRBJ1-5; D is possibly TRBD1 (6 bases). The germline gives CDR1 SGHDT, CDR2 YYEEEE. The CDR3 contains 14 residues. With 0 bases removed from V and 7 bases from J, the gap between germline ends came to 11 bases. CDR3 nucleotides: TGTGCCAGCAGCTTGGGGCAGGGGTTACAGCCCCAGCATTTT. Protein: CASSLGQGLQPQHF.

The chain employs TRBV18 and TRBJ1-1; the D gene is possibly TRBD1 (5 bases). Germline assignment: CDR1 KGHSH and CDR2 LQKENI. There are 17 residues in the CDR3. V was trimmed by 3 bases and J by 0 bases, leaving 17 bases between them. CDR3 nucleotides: TGTGCCAGCTCACCGAGTTTCCACAGGACTGTGAACACTGAAGCTTTCTTT. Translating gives CASSPSFHRTVNTEAFF.

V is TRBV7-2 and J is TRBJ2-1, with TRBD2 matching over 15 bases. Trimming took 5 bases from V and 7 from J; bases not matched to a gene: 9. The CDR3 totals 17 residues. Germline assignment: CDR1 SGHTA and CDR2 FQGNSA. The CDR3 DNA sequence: TGTGCCAGCAGCGTACTTACCGGGACTAGCGGGAGGAATGAGCAGTTCTTC. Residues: CASSVLTGTSGRNEQFF.

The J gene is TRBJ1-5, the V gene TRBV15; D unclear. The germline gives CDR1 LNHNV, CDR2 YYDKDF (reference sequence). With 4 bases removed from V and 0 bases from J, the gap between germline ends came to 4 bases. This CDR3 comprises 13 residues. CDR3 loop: CATSTYSNQPQHF. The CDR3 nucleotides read TGTGCCACCAGCACATATAGCAATCAGCCCCAGCATTTT.

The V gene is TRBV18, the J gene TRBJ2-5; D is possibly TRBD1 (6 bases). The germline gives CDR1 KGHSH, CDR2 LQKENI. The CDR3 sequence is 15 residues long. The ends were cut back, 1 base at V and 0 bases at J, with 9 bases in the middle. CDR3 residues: CASSPRDTHQETQYF. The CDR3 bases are TGTGCCAGCTCACCACGGGACACACACCAAGAGACCCAGTACTTC.

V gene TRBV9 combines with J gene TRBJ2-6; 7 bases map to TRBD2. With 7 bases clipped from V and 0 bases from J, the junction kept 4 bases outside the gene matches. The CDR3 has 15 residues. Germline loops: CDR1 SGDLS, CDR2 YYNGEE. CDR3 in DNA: TGTGCCAGCGGAGCGGGGAACTCTGGGGCCAACGTCCTGACTTTC. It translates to CASGAGNSGANVLTF.

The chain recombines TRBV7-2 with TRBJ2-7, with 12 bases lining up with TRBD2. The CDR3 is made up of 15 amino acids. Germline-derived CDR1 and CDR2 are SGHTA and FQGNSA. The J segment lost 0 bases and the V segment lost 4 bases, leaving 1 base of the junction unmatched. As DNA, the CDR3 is TGTGCCAGCAGCTGGGGACTAGCGGGCTCCTACGAGCAGTACTTC. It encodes CASSWGLAGSYEQYF.

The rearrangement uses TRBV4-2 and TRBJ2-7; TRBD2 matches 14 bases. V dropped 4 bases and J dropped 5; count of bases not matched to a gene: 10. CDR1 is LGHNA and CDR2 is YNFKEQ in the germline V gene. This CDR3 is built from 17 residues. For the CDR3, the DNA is TGTGCCAGCAGCCCCCCGACTAGCGGGGGGGAAAGGAACGAGCAGTACTTC. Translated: CASSPPTSGGERNEQYF.

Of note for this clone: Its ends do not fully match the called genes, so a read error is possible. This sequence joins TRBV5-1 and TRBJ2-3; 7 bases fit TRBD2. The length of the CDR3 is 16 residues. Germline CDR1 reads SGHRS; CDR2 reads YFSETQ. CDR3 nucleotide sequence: TGCGCCAGCAGCCTGGGGGGAGGGCCAAGCAGAGATACGCAGTATTTT. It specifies CASSLGGGPSRDTQYF.

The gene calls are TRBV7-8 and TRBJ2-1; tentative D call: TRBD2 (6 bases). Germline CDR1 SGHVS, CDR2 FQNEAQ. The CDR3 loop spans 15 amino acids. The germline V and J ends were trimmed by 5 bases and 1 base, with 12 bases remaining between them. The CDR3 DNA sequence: TGTGCCAGCAGCCGAGGAGGGAGGTCCTACAATGAGCAGTTCTTC. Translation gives CASSRGGRSYNEQFF.